This T cell receptor (beta chain) is drawn from a study of cytomegalovirus exposure and HLA in healthy donors. Study results and limitations: An analysis done earlier found most TCR beta V segments productive about 87% or about 30% of the time.

Trimming cost V 2 bases and J 6 bases; bases outside gene matches: 12. From germline, CDR1 is SGHTA and CDR2 FQGNSA. CDR3 length equals 17 residues. For this clone: Its antigen is currently unknown.

PCR amplification relied on 60 Vbeta primers (plus 13 Jbeta primers). Clones were read by immunoSEQ multiplex PCR, and TCRdb kept only the in-frame ones, dropping some. The table includes about 150,000 clones, around 75% detected once. Input material: PBMCs. This TCR was sampled from a woman between 18 and 30 years old in good health and CMV-seronegative. The rearrangement joins TRBV7-2 to TRBJ2-2; 7 bases align to TRBD2. The CDR3 here is CASSLRLGGSGAGELFF. CDR3 nucleotide sequence: TGTGCCAGCAGCTTAAGGCTCGGGGGGAGTGGGGCCGGGGAGCTGTTTTTT.